This T cell receptor beta chain was profiled in a study of immune evolution from preneoplasia to lung adenocarcinoma. Study details: HLA loss of heterozygosity: roughly 6.4% AIS, about 15% MIA, around 35% ADC, none AAH. General observations from the study: Highest clonality occurred in KRAS-mutant, not EGFR-mutant or double wild-type, nodules.

On this clone: The antigen is not known.

Histologic diagnosis was independently verified by two lung pathologists. The V and J ends lost 2 bases and 2 bases, in that order; junction bases with no gene match: 3. The CDR3 contains 17 residues. Germline CDR1 is SGHDN and CDR2 is FVKESK. This table comes from immunoSEQ multiplex PCR, and its TCRdb copy is limited to in-frame clones, with some not included. Here the sample spans several thousand clones, 76% being singletons. Sample: FFPE minimally invasive lung adenocarcinoma tissue. This clonotype was obtained from a person between 70 and 80 years old with lung adenocarcinoma. The rearrangement joins TRBV14 to TRBJ2-2, with 12 bases aligning to TRBD2. CDR3 DNA sequence: TGTGCCAGCAGCCAACTAGCGGGAGGGCTAAACACCGGGGAGCTGTTTTTT. It specifies CASSQLAGGLNTGELFF.